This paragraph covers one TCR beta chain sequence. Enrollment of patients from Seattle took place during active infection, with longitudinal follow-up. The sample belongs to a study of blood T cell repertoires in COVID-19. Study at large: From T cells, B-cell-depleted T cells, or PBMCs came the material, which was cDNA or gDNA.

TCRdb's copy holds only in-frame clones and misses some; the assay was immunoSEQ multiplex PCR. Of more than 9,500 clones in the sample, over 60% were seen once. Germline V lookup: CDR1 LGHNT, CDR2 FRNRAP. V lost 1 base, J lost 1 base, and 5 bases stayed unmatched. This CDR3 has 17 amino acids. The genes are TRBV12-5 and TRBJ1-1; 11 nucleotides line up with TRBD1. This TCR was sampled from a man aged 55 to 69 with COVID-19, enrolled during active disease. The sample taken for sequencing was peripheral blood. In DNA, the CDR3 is TGTGCTAGTGGTTTGGAGACCGGACAGGGGGCGAACACTGAAGCTTTCTTT. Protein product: CASGLETGQGANTEAFF.